One sample yielded the 26 T cell receptor beta chains listed below, sequenced in a study of T cells after yellow fever vaccination. TCRdb passed the 5' RACE reads through MiXCR, listing each CDR3 protein once. Of almost 70,000 distinct CDR3 sequences in the sample, roughly 6% were seen once. Sequencing was performed on CD4+ T cells sorted from PBMCs, taken about 2 weeks after the first yellow fever vaccination. The source is a man younger than 35 who received the YFV17D yellow fever vaccine.

This clonotype occurred many times. The chain carries TRBV7-2 and TRBJ2-3; D is tentatively TRBD1 or TRBD2 (6 bases each). The V end was cut by 0 bases, the J end by 3 bases, with 16 bases between. CDR3 length: 17 amino acids. CDR1 is SGHTA and CDR2 is FQGNSA in the germline V gene. Here the CDR3 reads CASSLAGGGSGTDTQYF. The DNA of the CDR3 is TGTGCCAGCAGCTTAGCCGGAGGGGGGAGCGGGACAGATACGCAGTATTTT.

This clonotype has a count of ten or more. The chain is built from TRBV6-5 and TRBJ1-5; 7 bases are a match to TRBD1. The germline V gene has CDR1 MNHEY and CDR2 SVGAGI. V lost 5 bases to trimming and J lost 7 bases; unmatched junction nucleotides: 5. The CDR3 covers 13 residues. The CDR3 protein is CASSRQGGQPQHF. CDR3 DNA sequence: TGTGCCAGCAGTAGACAGGGAGGCCAGCCCCAGCATTTT.

This chain uses TRBV5-5 with TRBJ2-7; D unresolved. The CDR3 extends over 13 amino acids. The V end was cut by 4 bases, the J end by 3 bases, with 11 bases between. CDR1 is SGHKS and CDR2 is YYEKEE in the germline V gene (reference sequence). CDR3 bases: TGTGCCAGCAGCCCCGAGGCTATCTACGAGCAGTACTTC. Protein: CASSPEAIYEQYF.

This clonotype was seen ten or more times. The chain has TRBV18 and TRBJ2-1; no clear D gene. The CDR3 has 13 amino acids. Germline CDR1 reads KGHSH; CDR2 reads LQKENI. V was clipped by 4 bases and J by 5 bases, with 9 bases between them. CDR3 DNA sequence: TGTGCCAGCTCACTGAGGACGGACAATGAGCAGTTCTTC. This sequence encodes CASSLRTDNEQFF. Full variable domain (rest looked up from reference TRBV18 and TRBJ2-1): NAGVMQNPRHLVRRRGQEARLRCSPMKGHSHVYWYRQLPEEGLKFMVYLQKENIIDESGMPKERFSAEFPKEGPSILRIQQVVRGDSAAYFCASSLRTDNEQFFGPGTRLTVL.

This clonotype was seen many times. The rearrangement uses TRBV20-1 and TRBJ2-2; D not certain. Trimming left V 3 bases short and J 1 base short, with 9 bases between. Per the germline V gene, CDR1 is DFQATT and CDR2 is SNEGSKA (reference sequence). The CDR3 totals 14 residues. The DNA of the CDR3 is TGCAGTGCTAGCGTGGCGGAGAACACCGGGGAGCTGTTTTTT. This sequence encodes CSASVAENTGELFF.

This clonotype was counted at least ten times. The chain employs TRBV28 and TRBJ2-7; 7 nucleotides match TRBD1. The CDR3 has 14 amino acids. CDR1 is MDHEN and CDR2 is SYDVKM in the germline V gene. J lost 3 bases, V lost 5 bases, and 7 bases had no gene match. In DNA, the CDR3 is TGTGCCAGCAGTATAGACAGGGCCAACTACGAGCAGTACGTC. Protein product: CASSIDRANYEQYV.

This clonotype showed up many times. The V call is TRBV19, the J call TRBJ2-5; tentatively, D is TRBD1 (5 bases). CDR1 is LNHDA and CDR2 is SQIVND in the germline V gene (reference sequence). The CDR3 loop spans 12 amino acids. V lost 3 bases to trimming and J lost 4 bases, with 6 bases between them. DNA of the CDR3: TGTGCCAGTAGTATTCAGGGAGAGACCCAGTACTTC. Amino acids: CASSIQGETQYF.

This clonotype showed up many times. The rearrangement uses TRBV27 and TRBJ1-2, with D possibly TRBD1 on 6 matching bases. V gave up 4 bases and J gave up 6 bases, with 12 bases separating them. This CDR3 contains 13 residues. Germline loops: CDR1 MNHEY, CDR2 SMNVEV (reference sequence). CDR3 sequence reads: CASSSTGTHGYTF. CDR3 DNA sequence: TGTGCCAGCAGTTCCACAGGGACCCATGGCTACACCTTC.

The sample holds many counts of this clonotype. The chain has TRBV7-9 and TRBJ2-2; D call uncertain. Germline CDR1 SEHNR, CDR2 FQNEAQ (reference sequence). Trimming stripped 0 bases from V and 6 bases from J, with 14 bases between. There are 16 residues in the CDR3. The DNA of the CDR3 is TGTGCCAGCAGCTTAGCGTGGCAGGAAGGGCCCGGGGAGCTGTTTTTT. It yields the protein CASSLAWQEGPGELFF.

The table lists this clonotype with many counts. This chain links TRBV12-3 or TRBV12-4 with TRBJ2-4; D is unresolved. The CDR3 spans 12 residues. V was cut by 4 bases and J by 6 bases, with 7 bases left in between. CDR3 nucleotides: TGTGCCAGCAGTTCTTTGGGAAACATTCAGTACTTC. This sequence encodes CASSSLGNIQYF.

This clonotype appeared many times. The rearrangement joins TRBV3-1 to TRBJ2-2; D is possibly TRBD2 (6 bases). Trimming left V 2 bases short and J 8 bases short, with 6 bases between. CDR1 is LGHDT, CDR2 YNNKEL, per germline (reference sequence). This CDR3 is 12 amino acids long. The CDR3 spells CASSQLAGELFF. As DNA, the CDR3 is TGTGCCAGCAGCCAACTAGCGGGGGAGCTGTTTTTT.

Ten or more counts support this clonotype. This chain connects TRBV24-1 to TRBJ2-3; D not certain. The germline CDR1 and CDR2 sequences are KGHDR and SFDVKD. The CDR3 totals 14 residues. Trimming stripped 5 bases from V and 4 bases from J, with 12 bases between. The CDR3 here is CATSARAPADTQYF. The CDR3, as DNA: TGTGCCACCAGTGCCCGGGCCCCGGCAGATACGCAGTATTTT.

This clonotype has at least ten counts. The rearrangement links TRBV9 to TRBJ1-2; no clear D. Germline CDR1 SGDLS, CDR2 YYNGEE. Trimming took 0 bases from V and 4 from J, leaving 4 bases between them. This CDR3 is built from 12 residues. Here the CDR3 reads CASSVVGYGYTF. The CDR3 DNA sequence: TGTGCCAGCAGCGTAGTCGGCTATGGCTACACCTTC. The whole variable domain, remainder taken from reference TRBV9 and TRBJ1-2, is DSGVTQTPKHLITATGQRVTLRCSPRSGDLSVYWYQQSLDQGLQFLIQYYNGEERAKGNILERFSAQQFPDLHSELNLSSLELGDSALYFCASSVVGYGYTFGSGTRLTVV.

About this clonotype itself: A much larger clone differs by one base, so this may be a read error. This sequence joins TRBV7-3 and TRBJ2-2; 10 bases fit TRBD1. Germline V lookup: CDR1 SGHTA, CDR2 FQGTGA. The CDR3 is 16 amino acids. The CDR3 region is CASSPDRGANTGELVF. The CDR3 coding sequence is TGTGCCAGCAGCCCGGACAGGGGGGCGAACACCGGGGAGCTGGTTTTT.

This clonotype came up many times. The CDR3 reads CASSPRSEQFF. DNA for the CDR3: TGTGCCAGCTCACCTCGAAGTGAGCAGTTCTTC. This sequence joins TRBV18 and TRBJ2-1; unclear D gene. Germline V gene sequence: CDR1 KGHSH, CDR2 LQKENI. V lost 3 bases and J 9 bases, leaving 6 bases between the germline ends. CDR3 size: 11 residues.

Remarks on this clonotype: This sequence may be a read error, since a much larger clone differs from it by one base. V usage is TRBV4-2 and J usage is TRBJ1-1; D is possibly TRBD1 (5 bases). Germline V CDR1 and CDR2: LGHNA, YNFKEQ. There are 11 residues in the CDR3. V was trimmed by 0 bases and J by 10 bases, leaving 6 bases between them. The CDR3 sequence: CASSQDRAAFF. In DNA, the CDR3 is TGTGCCAGCAGCCAAGACAGGGCAGCTTTCTTT.

This clonotype appeared many times. The rearrangement links TRBV20-1 to TRBJ2-1; D is perhaps TRBD1 (6 bases). The CDR3 consists of 13 residues. The germline V gene encodes CDR1 DFQATT and CDR2 SNEGSKA (reference sequence). Trimming removed 5 bases from V and 7 bases from J, with 15 bases in between. CDR3 loop: CSARTPGVNEQFF. The CDR3, as DNA: TGCAGTGCTCGAACCCCAGGGGTGAATGAGCAGTTCTTC.

This clonotype was seen repeatedly, ten times or more. The V and J genes are TRBV15 and TRBJ1-2, with 12 positions matching TRBD1. CDR1 is LNHNV, CDR2 YYDKDF, per germline (reference sequence). The CDR3 runs to 17 residues. V dropped 2 bases and J dropped 6; count of bases not matched to a gene: 10. The CDR3 loop reads CATSRSPPGQGAHGYTF. The CDR3 region has the DNA TGTGCCACCAGCAGATCCCCACCGGGACAGGGGGCCCATGGCTACACCTTC.

This clonotype was picked up many times. The rearrangement uses TRBV14 and TRBJ2-7, with 9 bases aligning to TRBD1. The CDR3 totals 15 residues. V gave up 6 bases and J gave up 6 bases; unmatched junction bases: 12. CDR1 is SGHDN and CDR2 is FVKESK in the germline V gene. CDR3 bases: TGTGCCAGCAGAAGAACGGGACAGGGATTAACCGAGCAGTACTTC. Translating it yields CASRRTGQGLTEQYF.

This clonotype occurred many times. V and J are TRBV18 and TRBJ2-1, with D unresolved. The V gene's germline CDR1 is KGHSH and CDR2 LQKENI. The V gene lost 3 bases and the J gene lost 6 bases, with 12 bases spanning the gap. The CDR3 is 14 amino acids. The CDR3 spells CASSPPANFNEQFF. CDR3 sequence (DNA): TGTGCCAGCTCACCTCCAGCCAACTTCAATGAGCAGTTCTTC.

The table lists this clonotype with many counts. V and J are TRBV20-1 and TRBJ2-3; D ambiguous. The CDR3 is 13 amino acids. V was pared by 1 base and J by 6 bases, with 11 bases between. Germline lookup yields CDR1 DFQATT and CDR2 SNEGSKA (reference sequence). For the CDR3, the DNA is TGCAGTGCTAGAGTCCCATCTAGGGATACGCAGTATTTT. Translated: CSARVPSRDTQYF.

This clonotype has at least ten counts. J is TRBJ2-1 and V is TRBV5-4; D possibly corresponds to TRBD2 (6 bases). The germline V and J ends were trimmed by 4 bases and 3 bases, with 14 bases remaining between them. This CDR3 has 15 residues. The V gene's germline CDR1 is SGHNT and CDR2 YYREEE (reference sequence). CDR3 sequence: CASSRDSPSYNEQFF. The CDR3 DNA reads TGTGCCAGCAGCAGGGACTCACCAAGCTACAATGAGCAGTTCTTC.

This clonotype came up many times. The rearrangement links TRBV5-5 to TRBJ1-3; no clear D. Germline V gene lookup returns CDR1 SGHKS and CDR2 YYEKEE (reference sequence). Trimming left V 4 bases short and J 0 bases short, with 17 bases between. The CDR3 is 17 amino acids. CDR3 nucleotides: TGTGCCAGCAGCCCCGGCGGTCGGGCCTTCTCTGGAAACACCATATATTTT. This codes for CASSPGGRAFSGNTIYF. The full variable domain, rest sourced from reference TRBV5-5 and TRBJ1-3, is DAGVTQSPTHLIKTRGQQVTLRCSPISGHKSVSWYQQVLGQGPQFIFQYYEKEERGRGNFPDRFSARQFPNYSSELNVNALLLGDSALYLCASSPGGRAFSGNTIYFGEGSWLTVV.

This clonotype was detected many times. The chain joins TRBV7-2 to TRBJ2-1, with TRBD1 as a possible D gene (7 bases). The CDR3 totals 15 residues. Germline-derived CDR1 and CDR2 are SGHTA and FQGNSA. V lost 3 bases and J 8 bases, leaving 17 bases between the germline ends. CDR3 coding DNA: TGTGCCAGCAGCTTCTACAGGGGAGGTGGGCATGAGCAGTTCTTC. Protein: CASSFYRGGGHEQFF.

This clonotype appeared many times. This chain uses TRBV12-3 or TRBV12-4 with TRBJ2-7; the D gene is possibly TRBD2 (6 bases). CDR3 length: 14 residues. V was clipped by 3 bases and J by 2 bases, with 11 bases between them. CDR3 in DNA: TGTGCCAGCAGTTTGGCGGGATCTACCTACGAGCAGTACTTC. Translation gives CASSLAGSTYEQYF.

This clonotype was observed many times. The chain recombines TRBV7-2 with TRBJ2-1; the match to TRBD1 covers 11 bases. The CDR3 is 14 amino acids. Germline V gene sequence: CDR1 SGHTA, CDR2 FQGNSA. CDR3 coding DNA: TGTGCGACAAGGGGACAGGGGGGAAACAATGAGCAGTTCTTC. It yields the protein CATRGQGGNNEQFF.